This TCR beta chain emerged from a study of shared clonotypes between healthy human individuals. Study-wide context: With ages of 18 to 49, the donors were two women and a few men. Broader study findings: Incomplete sequencing of sorted subsets was indicated by rarefaction despite large depth.

Details on this clone: No antigen is known for it.

Naive CD8 cells lacked CD45RO and underwent positive selection for CCR7, leaving out terminally differentiated effector memory CD45RA+ cells. Replicate PCRs from sorted subsets contained roughly 200 ng DNA, which is 30,000 to 35,000 T cell genomes. Clones were sequenced by immunoSEQ multiplex PCR, and TCRdb holds only the in-frame ones, with some missing. The sample contains around 600,000 clones, around 95% of which appear only once. The CDR3 spans 15 residues. Trimming left V 2 bases short and J 3 bases short, with 11 bases between. Per the germline V gene, CDR1 is PRHDT and CDR2 is FYEKMQ (reference sequence).

The rearrangement links TRBV13 to TRBJ2-1; no definite D call. This TCR was recovered from a woman aged 30 to 39 in good health. Sequencing was carried out using naive CD8+ T cells sorted from blood. The CDR3 region has the DNA TGTGCCAGCAGCTTATCGGCATATTACTACAATGAGCAGTTCTTC. It is translated as CASSLSAYYYNEQFF. The variable domain in full, with the rest retrieved from reference TRBV13 and TRBJ2-1, is AAGVIQSPRHLIKEKRETATLKCYPIPRHDTVYWYQQGPGQDPQFLISFYEKMQSDKGSIPDRFSAQQFSDYHSELNMSSLELGDSALYFCASSLSAYYYNEQFFGPGTRLTVL.